Reported below is one T cell receptor (beta chain). Its antigen is unidentified. This entry comes from a study of immune evolution from preneoplasia to lung adenocarcinoma. This CDR3 has 15 amino acids. Germline loops: CDR1 GTSNPN, CDR2 SVGIG (reference sequence). Unmatched junction bases numbered 11, after V lost 1 base and J lost 8 bases. Study outcomes and limitations: T cell clonality was higher in KRAS-mutant than EGFR-mutant or wild-type nodules. Top clone frequencies peaked in normal lung, apparently declining through invasive adenocarcinoma. Normal lung had highest clonality; later lesions appeared denser, more diverse.

Sequenced by immunoSEQ multiplex PCR; TCRdb stores in-frame clones only, minus some. The table has around 9,100 clones, roughly 77% seen once; the top ten hold around 3.1%. Histologic diagnosis was independently verified by two lung pathologists. Sequenced sample: FFPE lung adenocarcinoma in situ tissue. This clonotype was sampled from a person between 65 and 79 years old with lung adenocarcinoma. V gene TRBV30 combines with J gene TRBJ1-2, with 9 bases aligning to TRBD1. CDR3 DNA sequence: TGTGCCTGGAGTGACCGGGACAGGGCGCTATCCGGCTACACCTTC. Encoded protein: CAWSDRDRALSGYTF. Variable domain in full (rest from reference TRBV30 and TRBJ1-2): SQTIHQWPATLVQPVGSPLSLECTVEGTSNPNLYWYRQAAGRGLQLLFYSVGIGQISSEVPQNLSASRPQDRQFILSSKKLLLSDSGFYLCAWSDRDRALSGYTFGSGTRLTVV.